The clone carrying this T cell receptor (beta chain) turned up a few times. CDR3 length: 14 amino acids. The germline V gene has CDR1 SQVTM and CDR2 ANQGSEA. The trim removed 4 bases at V and 7 bases at J, leaving 6 bases unmatched. From the RT-PCR reads, TCRdb called clonotypes with MiXCR, one entry per CDR3 protein. The table shows 650,000 to 800,000 distinct CDR3 sequences, with 11% to 15% occurring only once. This TCR came from a female donor in good health, serving as a healthy control. Sequenced material: memory CD4+ T cells from blood. V usage is TRBV29-1 and J usage is TRBJ1-4; 10 bases fit TRBD1. Here the CDR3 reads CSVASGQGFEKLFF. CDR3 in DNA: TGCAGCGTTGCGTCGGGACAGGGGTTTGAAAAACTGTTTTTT. Filled out from reference TRBV29-1 and TRBJ1-4, the complete variable domain reads SAVISQKPSRDICQRGTSLTIQCQVDSQVTMMFWYRQQPGQSLTLIATANQGSEATYESGFVIDKFPISRPNLTFSTLTVSNMSPEDSSIYLCSVASGQGFEKLFFGSGTQLSVL.